Included here is one T cell receptor (beta chain) sequence, with context. The sample belongs to a study of shared clonotypes between healthy human individuals. Germline V CDR1 and CDR2: MNHNY, SVGAGI (reference sequence). The CDR3 loop spans 14 amino acids. The V gene lost 7 bases and the J gene lost 2 bases, with 13 bases spanning the gap. Across several immunoSEQ plates, the genomic DNA of each subset was split evenly. This table comes from immunoSEQ multiplex PCR, and its TCRdb copy is limited to in-frame clones, with some not included. This sample has some 1,100,000 clones, with more than 75% found just once.

The source of this sequence is a man aged 18 to 29 in good health. Some clones in this sample may be carry-over from other donors' samples. The sample consisted of memory CD4+ T cells from PBMCs. This sample's subset: CD45RA-negative fraction. This chain uses TRBV6-6 with TRBJ2-3; D unclear. This CDR3 is CASTEPQHTDTQYF. The CDR3 region has the DNA TGTGCCAGCACCGAGCCCCAACACACAGATACGCAGTATTTT.